Described below is a single T cell receptor beta chain sequence and its context. No antigen is known for it. One base away there is no much larger clone; base qualities are not given. The collaborating institutions used their own protocols to collect whole blood in K2EDTA tubes. Collaborator samples were shipped for TCRbeta analysis as frozen whole blood, isolated PBMCs, or DNA extracted from either sample type. TCRbeta CDR3 regions were amplified from genomic DNA using the immunoSEQ Assay, a bias-controlled multiplex PCR. Per the authors' processing: Within the assay, amplification of reference gene primers was used to estimate how many nucleated cells each sample contained. Sequence reads were collapsed and filtered to measure the absolute abundance of every unique TCRbeta CDR3 rearrangement. Productive Simpson clonality was computed per sample as the square root of Simpson's diversity index over productive rearrangements. TCRdb limited this immuneACCESS table to in-frame rearrangements with V and J called. A share of clones is missing; checked studies link under half to unresolved V genes, and the rest is unexplained. V and J calls and clone size come straight from that table; D and trimming were deduced from the DNA. In all, the sample holds 60,000 to 80,000 clones, and approximately 90% of those were seen once. The ten largest make up 1.3% of the sample.

This sample was included in a study of blood T cell repertoires in COVID-19 (dated by TCRdb to the early 2020s). Some background on the complete study: The collaborator samples originated in the United States, Italy and Spain and spanned the acute and convalescent phases of COVID-19. Subjects who had been exposed to COVID-19, were actively infected with it, or had recovered from it provided the deeply sampled blood TCRbeta repertoires that made up the dataset. The prospective study material was composed of cDNA or gDNA derived from T cells, B-cell-depleted T cells, or PBMCs. Samples were obtained from the ongoing ImmuneRACE study (first 160 participants) and from roughly 1,300 subjects provided by 6 global collaborators. A freely available public database, intended as a resource for researchers studying the immune response to SARS-CoV-2, is where the repertoires were released. Where HLA class I and class II types were available, the types were taken from metadata supplied by the sample provider, not from assay-based typing. Sample metadata almost always included a de-identified subject ID, COVID-19 status, age in years and sex. Results and caveats for the whole study, not just this receptor: How much clinical and demographic metadata was included differed by source and by participant, and the metadata was provided uncurated.

V was cut back by 4 bases and J by 2 bases, leaving a gap of 9 bases between them. The CDR3, cysteine through phenylalanine, is 13 amino acids long. The kept DNA is CDR3 alone, 39 bases in frame from the first base. The germline V gene (reference sequence) yields GTSNPN for CDR1 and SVGIG for CDR2. This clonotype was obtained from a woman over 75 with acute or convalescent COVID-19. Sequencing was carried out using peripheral blood. Recombination connected TRBV30 to TRBJ1-5; the D gene is not confidently resolved. The nucleotide sequence reads as follows: TGTGCCTGGACACCCGGGGGCAATCAGCCCCAGCATTTT. It codes for CAWTPGGNQPQHF.